The rows below give T cell receptor beta chains drawn from one sample of a study of blood T cell repertoires in COVID-19. Profiled with immunoSEQ multiplex PCR; TCRdb holds only in-frame clones, not every one. The sample records about 320,000 clones, over 75% being singletons. The sequencing input was peripheral blood. The receptors were gathered from a human donor in a cohort sampled during active COVID-19. Each CDR3 is given with its conserved first and last residue. A D gene is named only where the DNA matches it firmly. A clone size is listed for some rows: how often the clone was seen (once, few, many), or a class if it is expanded.

clone_size | d_call | j_call | v_call | cdr3_aa | cdr3_nt
once | - | TRBJ2-3 | TRBV7-9 | CASSLALGRGPDTQYF | TGTGCCAGCAGCTTAGCGCTAGGCAGGGGCCCAGATACGCAGTATTTT
- | TRBD1 | TRBJ1-2 | TRBV3-1/TRBV3-2 | CASSQMDYRGNYGYTF | TGTGCCAGCAGCCAGATGGATTACAGGGGAAACTATGGCTACACCTTC
- | - | TRBJ1-1 | TRBV5-1 | CASSLVGFVNTEAFF | TGCGCCAGCAGCTTGGTCGGGTTCGTGAACACTGAAGCTTTCTTT
- | TRBD2 | TRBJ2-5 | TRBV5-1 | CASSLGLAGGQETQYF | TGCGCCAGCAGCTTAGGACTAGCGGGGGGTCAAGAGACCCAGTACTTC
- | TRBD1 | TRBJ2-7 | TRBV2 | CASRIRGYRVNEQYF | TGTGCCAGCAGGATCAGGGGGTACAGGGTAAACGAGCAGTACTTC
- | TRBD1 | TRBJ2-7 | TRBV9 | CASSAGDRGNEQYF | TGTGCCAGCAGCGCCGGGGACAGGGGGAACGAGCAGTACTTC
- | - | TRBJ2-1 | TRBV24-1 | CATSDSTTSSYNEQFF | TGTGCCACCAGTGATTCAACTACTTCTTCCTACAATGAGCAGTTCTTC
- | TRBD1 | TRBJ1-6 | TRBV15 | CATSRADRPNSPLHF | TGTGCCACCAGCAGAGCGGACAGGCCTAATTCACCCCTCCACTTT
- | - | TRBJ1-6 | TRBV7-3 | CASSLGPQGTYNSPLHF | TGTGCCAGCAGCCTGGGGCCACAGGGTACCTATAATTCACCCCTCCACTTT
- | TRBD1 | TRBJ2-3 | TRBV19 | CASRGQGTDTQYF | TGTGCCAGTAGGGGACAGGGGACAGATACGCAGTATTTT
- | - | TRBJ1-1 | TRBV4-1 | CASSSRNTEAFF | TGCGCCAGCAGCTCTCGGAACACTGAAGCTTTCTTT
- | - | TRBJ1-5 | TRBV18 | CASSPDSSNQPQHF | TGTGCCAGCTCACCCGACAGCTCCAATCAGCCCCAGCATTTT
- | - | TRBJ2-3 | TRBV18 | CASSPPPADTQYF | TGTGCCAGCTCACCACCCCCCGCAGATACGCAGTATTTT
- | - | TRBJ2-1 | TRBV29-1 | CSVERDSNNEQFF | TGCAGCGTTGAACGGGACTCCAATAATGAGCAGTTCTTC
- | TRBD1 | TRBJ1-6 | TRBV19 | CASSIGPGGSPLHF | TGTGCCAGTAGTATTGGGCCAGGGGGTTCACCCCTCCACTTT
- | TRBD2 | TRBJ2-3 | TRBV5-5 | CASSPGGSGRTDTQYF | TGTGCCAGCAGCCCAGGAGGTAGCGGGCGTACAGATACGCAGTATTTT
- | TRBD1 | TRBJ1-2 | TRBV7-9 | CASSSDRGRHYGYTF | TGTGCCAGCAGCTCAGACAGGGGGCGTCACTATGGCTACACCTTC
- | - | TRBJ1-1 | TRBV7-9 | CASSLTGSNTEAFF | TGTGCCAGCAGCTTAACAGGATCGAACACTGAAGCTTTCTTT
- | - | TRBJ1-5 | TRBV3-1/TRBV3-2 | CASSPRGGNQPQHF | TGTGCCAGCAGCCCCAGGGGTGGGAATCAGCCCCAGCATTTT
- | TRBD1 | TRBJ2-5 | TRBV5-1 | CASSPTGSYETQYF | TGCGCCAGCAGCCCGACAGGGAGTTACGAGACCCAGTACTTC
few | - | TRBJ2-7 | TRBV5-6 | CASSSRGHLFYEQYF | TGTGCCAGCAGCTCAAGGGGACACCTATTTTACGAGCAGTACTTC
- | - | TRBJ2-5 | TRBV5-8 | CASSFQGRRETQYF | TGTGCCAGCAGCTTTCAGGGGCGGAGGGAGACCCAGTACTTC
- | TRBD1 | TRBJ1-1 | TRBV27 | CASSPDRENTEAFF | TGTGCCAGCAGTCCGGACAGGGAGAATACTGAAGCTTTCTTT
- | TRBD2 | TRBJ2-2 | TRBV5-4 | CASTSGASTGELFF | TGTGCCAGCACGAGCGGGGCATCTACCGGGGAGCTGTTTTTT
- | TRBD2 | TRBJ2-2 | TRBV6-5 | CASAGGTLNTGELFF | TGTGCCAGCGCGGGGGGGACACTTAACACCGGGGAGCTGTTTTTT
many | - | TRBJ2-5 | TRBV27 | CASSPPGRGEETQYF | TGTGCCAGCAGTCCCCCCGGACGCGGGGAAGAGACCCAGTACTTC
- | - | TRBJ2-7 | TRBV11-2 | CASSVGLSYEQYF | TGTGCCAGCAGCGTGGGACTCTCCTACGAGCAGTACTTC
- | - | TRBJ1-1 | TRBV27 | CASSLNPRQTLNTEAFF | TGTGCCAGCAGTTTAAACCCTCGACAGACACTGAACACTGAAGCTTTCTTT
- | - | TRBJ2-1 | TRBV6-5 | CASALDRNNEQFF | TGTGCCAGCGCCCTCGACAGAAACAATGAGCAGTTCTTC
few | - | TRBJ1-1 | TRBV6-2/TRBV6-3 | CASSFEARNTEAFF | TGTGCCAGCAGTTTCGAGGCACGGAACACTGAAGCTTTCTTT
- | - | TRBJ2-5 | TRBV27 | CASSLRSPGLNYF | TGTGCCAGCAGTTTAAGGAGTCCTGGACTCAATTACTTC
- | - | TRBJ1-2 | TRBV12-3/TRBV12-4 | CASSFRGVGYTF | TGTGCCAGCAGTTTCCGAGGAGTTGGCTACACCTTC
- | - | TRBJ2-7 | TRBV5-1 | CASSLAGDAVYEQYF | TGCGCCAGCAGCTTGGCAGGGGATGCGGTCTACGAGCAGTACTTC
- | TRBD1 | TRBJ2-7 | TRBV15 | CATSRDMGTGSSYEQYF | TGTGCCACCAGCAGAGATATGGGGACAGGGTCCTCCTACGAGCAGTACTTC
- | TRBD1 | TRBJ1-5 | TRBV7-9 | CASSLGDRGQPQHF | TGTGCCAGCAGCTTAGGGGACAGGGGTCAGCCCCAGCATTTT
- | - | TRBJ2-7 | TRBV30 | CAWREQGYYEQYF | TGTGCCTGGAGGGAACAGGGTTACTACGAGCAGTACTTC
- | - | TRBJ2-7 | TRBV4-1 | CASSHHLKGGGGSSYEQYF | TGCGCCAGCAGCCACCATCTGAAAGGTGGGGGGGGCAGCTCCTACGAGCAGTACTTC
- | TRBD2 | TRBJ2-3 | TRBV7-9 | CASSLLAGGLDTQYF | TGTGCCAGCAGCTTATTAGCGGGGGGCCTAGATACGCAGTATTTT
- | TRBD1 | TRBJ2-2 | TRBV4-1 | CASSQGTGGSNTGELFF | TGCGCCAGCAGCCAAGGGACAGGGGGCTCGAACACCGGGGAGCTGTTTTTT
- | - | TRBJ1-2 | TRBV18 | CASLYPPNYGYTF | TGTGCCAGCCTTTATCCCCCTAACTATGGCTACACCTTC
few | - | TRBJ1-5 | TRBV7-2 | CASRKQTYSNQPQHF | TGTGCCAGCAGGAAGCAGACTTATAGCAATCAGCCCCAGCATTTT
- | - | TRBJ2-1 | TRBV10-1 | CASSDRGEQFF | TGCGCCAGCAGTGACCGAGGTGAGCAGTTCTTC
- | - | TRBJ1-2 | TRBV19 | CASSTTVNYGYTF | TGTGCCAGTAGTACCACAGTTAACTATGGCTACACCTTC
- | - | TRBJ2-1 | TRBV5-1 | CASSLDVYSYNEQFF | TGCGCCAGCAGCTTGGATGTCTATTCCTACAATGAGCAGTTCTTC
- | - | TRBJ1-1 | TRBV9 | CASSPRGKTGMNTEAFF | TGTGCCAGCAGCCCCCGAGGGAAGACAGGTATGAACACTGAAGCTTTCTTT
- | - | TRBJ1-2 | TRBV5-8 | CASSLTEYGYTF | TGTGCCAGCAGCCTAACTGAATATGGCTACACCTTC
once | - | TRBJ1-5 | TRBV28 | CASSPGGRSSQPQHF | TGTGCCAGCAGTCCGGGCGGGAGGTCAAGTCAGCCCCAGCATTTT